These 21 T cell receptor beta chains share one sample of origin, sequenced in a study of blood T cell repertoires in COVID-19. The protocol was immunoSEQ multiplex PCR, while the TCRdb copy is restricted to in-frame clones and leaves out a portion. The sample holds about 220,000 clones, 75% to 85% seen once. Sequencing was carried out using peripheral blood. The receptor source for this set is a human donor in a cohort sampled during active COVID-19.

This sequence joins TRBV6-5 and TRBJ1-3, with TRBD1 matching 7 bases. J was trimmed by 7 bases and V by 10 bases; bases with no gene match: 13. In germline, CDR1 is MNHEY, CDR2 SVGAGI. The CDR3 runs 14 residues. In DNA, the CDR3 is TGTGCCACCTCAGTGGGGGAGACAGGGAACACCATATATTTT. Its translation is CATSVGETGNTIYF.

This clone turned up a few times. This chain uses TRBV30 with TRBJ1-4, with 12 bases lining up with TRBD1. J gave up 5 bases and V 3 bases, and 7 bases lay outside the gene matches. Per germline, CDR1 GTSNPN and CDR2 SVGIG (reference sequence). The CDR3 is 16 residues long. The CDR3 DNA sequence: TGTGCCTGGAGCTCGGGACAGGGGGCGTGGAATGAAAAACTGTTTTTT. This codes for CAWSSGQGAWNEKLFF.

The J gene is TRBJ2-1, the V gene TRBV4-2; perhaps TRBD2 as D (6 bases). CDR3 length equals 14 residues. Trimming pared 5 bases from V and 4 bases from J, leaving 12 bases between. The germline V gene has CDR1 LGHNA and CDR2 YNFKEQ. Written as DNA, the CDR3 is TGTGCCAGCAGCTCGCCGGGACTGTACAATGAGCAGTTCTTC. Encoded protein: CASSSPGLYNEQFF.

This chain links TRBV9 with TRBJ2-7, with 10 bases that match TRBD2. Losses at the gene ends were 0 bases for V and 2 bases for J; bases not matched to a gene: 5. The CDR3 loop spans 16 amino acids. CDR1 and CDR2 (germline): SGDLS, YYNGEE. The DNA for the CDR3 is TGTGCCAGCAGCGTAGCGACTAGCGGGTCGCCCTACGAGCAGTACTTC. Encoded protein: CASSVATSGSPYEQYF.

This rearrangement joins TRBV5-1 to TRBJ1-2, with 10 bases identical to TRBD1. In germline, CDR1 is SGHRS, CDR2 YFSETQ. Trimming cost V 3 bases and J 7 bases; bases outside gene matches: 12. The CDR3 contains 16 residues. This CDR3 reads CASSSLGTGDYGGYTF. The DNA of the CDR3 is TGCGCCAGCAGCTCGCTCGGGACAGGGGATTATGGTGGCTACACCTTC.

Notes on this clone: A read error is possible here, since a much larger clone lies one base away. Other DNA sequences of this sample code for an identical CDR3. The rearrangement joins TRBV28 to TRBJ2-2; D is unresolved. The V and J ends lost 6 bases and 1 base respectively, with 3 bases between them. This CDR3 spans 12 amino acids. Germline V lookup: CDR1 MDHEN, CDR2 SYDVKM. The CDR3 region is CASSLNTGELFF. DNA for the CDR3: TGTGCCAGCAGCCTGAACACCGGGGAGCTGTTTTTT.

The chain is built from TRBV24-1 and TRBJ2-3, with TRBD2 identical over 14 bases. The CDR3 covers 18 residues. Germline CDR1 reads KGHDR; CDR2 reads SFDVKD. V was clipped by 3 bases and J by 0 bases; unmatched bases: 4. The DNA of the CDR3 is TGTGCCACCAGTGATCCCAGGACTAGCGGGAGGAGCACAGATACGCAGTATTTT. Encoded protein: CATSDPRTSGRSTDTQYF.

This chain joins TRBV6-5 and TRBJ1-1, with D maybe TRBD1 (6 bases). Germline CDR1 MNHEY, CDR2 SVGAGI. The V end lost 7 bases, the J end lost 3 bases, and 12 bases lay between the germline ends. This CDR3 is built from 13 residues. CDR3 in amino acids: CASNRGLDTEAFF. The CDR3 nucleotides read TGTGCCAGCAATAGGGGGTTGGACACTGAAGCTTTCTTT.

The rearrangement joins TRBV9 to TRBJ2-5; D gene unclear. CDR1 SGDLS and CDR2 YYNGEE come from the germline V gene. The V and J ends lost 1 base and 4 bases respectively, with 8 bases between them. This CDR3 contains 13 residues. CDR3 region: CASSVSARETQYF. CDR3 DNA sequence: TGTGCCAGCAGCGTATCGGCTAGAGAGACCCAGTACTTC.

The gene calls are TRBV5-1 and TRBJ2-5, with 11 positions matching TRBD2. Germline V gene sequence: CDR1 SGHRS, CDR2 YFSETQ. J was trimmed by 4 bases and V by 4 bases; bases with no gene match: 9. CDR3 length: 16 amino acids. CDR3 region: CASSLSLAGGGETQYF. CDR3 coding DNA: TGCGCCAGCAGCCTCAGCCTAGCGGGGGGAGGAGAGACCCAGTACTTC. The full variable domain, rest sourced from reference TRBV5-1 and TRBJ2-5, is KAGVTQTPRYLIKTRGQQVTLSCSPISGHRSVSWYQQTPGQGLQFLFEYFSETQRNKGNFPGRFSGRQFSNSRSEMNVSTLELGDSALYLCASSLSLAGGGETQYFGPGTRLLVL.

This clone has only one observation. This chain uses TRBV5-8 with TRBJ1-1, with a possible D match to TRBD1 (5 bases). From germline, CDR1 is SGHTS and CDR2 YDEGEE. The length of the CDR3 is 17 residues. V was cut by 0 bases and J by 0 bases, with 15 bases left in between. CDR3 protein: CASSLVEGRLMNTEAFF. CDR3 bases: TGTGCCAGCAGCTTGGTGGAGGGGCGATTGATGAACACTGAAGCTTTCTTT.

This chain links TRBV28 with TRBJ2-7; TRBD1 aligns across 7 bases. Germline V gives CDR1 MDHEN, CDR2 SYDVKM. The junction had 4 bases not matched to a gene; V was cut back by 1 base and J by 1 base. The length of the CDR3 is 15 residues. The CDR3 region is CASSLLGGQSYEQYF. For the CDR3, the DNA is TGTGCCAGCAGTTTATTAGGGGGCCAGTCCTACGAGCAGTACTTC.

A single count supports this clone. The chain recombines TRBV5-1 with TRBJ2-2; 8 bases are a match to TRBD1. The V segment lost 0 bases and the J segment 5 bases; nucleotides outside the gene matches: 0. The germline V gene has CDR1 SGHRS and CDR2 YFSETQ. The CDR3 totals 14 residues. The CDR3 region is CASSLGQGTGELFF. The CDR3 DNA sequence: TGCGCCAGCAGCTTGGGACAGGGGACCGGGGAGCTGTTTTTT.

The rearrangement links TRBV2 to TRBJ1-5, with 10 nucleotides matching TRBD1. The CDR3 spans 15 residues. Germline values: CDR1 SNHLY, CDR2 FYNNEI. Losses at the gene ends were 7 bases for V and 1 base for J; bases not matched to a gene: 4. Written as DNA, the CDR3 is TGTGCCAGCAAACGGGACAGGGGCAGCAATCAGCCCCAGCATTTT. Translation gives CASKRDRGSNQPQHF.

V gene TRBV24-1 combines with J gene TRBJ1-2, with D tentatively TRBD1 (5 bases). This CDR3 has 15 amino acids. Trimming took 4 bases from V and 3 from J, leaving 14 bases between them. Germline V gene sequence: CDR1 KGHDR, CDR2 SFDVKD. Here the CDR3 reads CATSDHRPSYYGYTF. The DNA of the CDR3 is TGTGCCACCAGTGACCACAGGCCATCCTACTATGGCTACACCTTC.

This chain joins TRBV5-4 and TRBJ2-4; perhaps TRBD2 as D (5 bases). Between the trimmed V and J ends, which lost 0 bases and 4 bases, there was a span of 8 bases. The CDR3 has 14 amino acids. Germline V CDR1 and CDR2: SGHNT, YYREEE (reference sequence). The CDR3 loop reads CASSLGGAKNIQYF. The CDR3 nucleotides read TGTGCCAGCAGCTTGGGGGGAGCTAAAAACATTCAGTACTTC.

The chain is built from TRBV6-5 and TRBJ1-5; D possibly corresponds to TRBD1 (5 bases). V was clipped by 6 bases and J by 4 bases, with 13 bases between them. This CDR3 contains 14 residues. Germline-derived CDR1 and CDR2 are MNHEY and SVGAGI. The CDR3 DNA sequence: TGTGCCAGCAGCCTTAGACAGAGAAATCAGCCCCAGCATTTT. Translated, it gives CASSLRQRNQPQHF.

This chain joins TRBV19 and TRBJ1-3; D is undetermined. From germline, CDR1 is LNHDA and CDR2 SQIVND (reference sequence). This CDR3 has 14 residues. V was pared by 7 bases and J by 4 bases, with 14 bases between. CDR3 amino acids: CASTAMGQGNTIYF. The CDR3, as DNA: TGTGCCAGTACCGCGATGGGCCAGGGAAACACCATATATTTT.

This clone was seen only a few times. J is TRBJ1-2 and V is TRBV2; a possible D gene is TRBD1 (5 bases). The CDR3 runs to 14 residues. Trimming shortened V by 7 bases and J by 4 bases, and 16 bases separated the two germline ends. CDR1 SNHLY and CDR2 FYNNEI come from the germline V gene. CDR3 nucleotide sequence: TGTGCCAGCATGCGGGGCCTACTTGGCTATGGCTACACCTTC. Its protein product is CASMRGLLGYGYTF.

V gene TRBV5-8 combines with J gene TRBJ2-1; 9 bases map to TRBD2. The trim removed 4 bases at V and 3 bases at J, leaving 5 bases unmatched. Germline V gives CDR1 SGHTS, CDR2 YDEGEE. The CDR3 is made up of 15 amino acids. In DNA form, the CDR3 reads TGTGCCAGCAGCCCGGGACTAGCCGGCTACAATGAGCAGTTCTTC. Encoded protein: CASSPGLAGYNEQFF.

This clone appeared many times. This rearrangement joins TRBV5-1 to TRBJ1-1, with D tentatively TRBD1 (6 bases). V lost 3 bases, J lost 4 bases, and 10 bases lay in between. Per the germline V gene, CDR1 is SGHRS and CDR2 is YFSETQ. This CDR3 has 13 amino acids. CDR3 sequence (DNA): TGCGCCAGCAGCTACAGGGATGGCACTGAAGCTTTCTTT. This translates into CASSYRDGTEAFF.